The 27 T cell receptor beta chains presented below share a single source sample, sequenced in a study of cytomegalovirus exposure and HLA in healthy donors. The PCR contained 60 Vbeta and 13 Jbeta primers. TCRdb's table, derived via immunoSEQ multiplex PCR, lists solely in-frame clones and lacks some. The repertoire holds approximately 200,000 clones, around 75% seen once, with under 7% in the top ten. The sample was PBMCs. These TCRs come from a woman in her thirties in good health and CMV-seropositive.

CDR3 DNA: TGTGCCAGCAGTTTCCAGTACCAAGAGACCCAGTACTTC. This encodes CASSFQYQETQYF. The chain uses TRBV27 and TRBJ2-5; D is ambiguous. CDR3 size: 13 residues. With 3 bases removed from V and 0 bases from J, the gap between germline ends came to 5 bases. Germline V gene data show CDR1 as MNHEY and CDR2 as SMNVEV (reference sequence).

The chain is built from TRBV4-2 and TRBJ2-5; the D gene is possibly TRBD2 (6 bases). This CDR3 comprises 18 residues. Germline V gene data show CDR1 as LGHNA and CDR2 as YNFKEQ. V was shortened by 0 bases and J by 0 bases, with 17 bases between the two germline ends. The CDR3 coding sequence is TGTGCCAGCAGCCAAGAGGAGGCGGGGCCACTGTACCAAGAGACCCAGTACTTC. It is translated as CASSQEEAGPLYQETQYF.

The chain uses TRBV5-4 and TRBJ2-3; 8 positions agree with TRBD1. This CDR3 contains 14 residues. The V gene's germline CDR1 is SGHNT and CDR2 YYREEE (reference sequence). V lost 2 bases and J lost 4; bases outside the gene matches: 3. The CDR3 bases are TGTGCCAGCAGCTTCGGACAGGGTCCAGATACGCAGTATTTT. It yields the protein CASSFGQGPDTQYF.

The chain recombines TRBV11-2 with TRBJ1-6, with a weak D call TRBD1 (5 bases). Trimming pared 3 bases from V and 8 bases from J, leaving 11 bases between. The CDR3 runs 14 residues. Germline V gives CDR1 SGHAT, CDR2 FQNNGV. CDR3 protein: CASSFDSSYSPLHF. The CDR3 nucleotides are TGTGCCAGCAGCTTCGACAGTTCATATTCACCCCTCCACTTT.

The chain carries TRBV6-6 and TRBJ2-3; D remains unclear. The CDR3 loop spans 16 amino acids. Trimming removed 0 bases from V and 5 bases from J, with 15 bases in between. CDR1 MNHNY and CDR2 SVGAGI come from the germline V gene (reference sequence). The CDR3 loop is CASSYSSSRVIDTQYF. The CDR3 DNA sequence: TGTGCCAGCAGTTACTCGAGTAGCCGGGTCATAGATACGCAGTATTTT.

The chain combines TRBV4-3 with TRBJ2-1; D perhaps matches TRBD1 (5 bases). From germline, CDR1 is LGHNA and CDR2 YSLEER. The CDR3 loop spans 16 amino acids. The germline V and J ends were trimmed by 0 bases and 1 base, with 10 bases remaining between them. The CDR3 is CASSQEPRVSYNEQFF. CDR3 in DNA: TGCGCCAGCAGCCAAGAACCCAGGGTGTCCTACAATGAGCAGTTCTTC.

The J gene is TRBJ1-5, the V gene TRBV19; no definite D call. The V and J ends lost 4 bases and 5 bases respectively, with 12 bases between them. CDR1 is LNHDA and CDR2 is SQIVND in the germline V gene (reference sequence). This CDR3 is 14 amino acids long. CDR3: CASSTQYADQPQHF. CDR3 nucleotide sequence: TGTGCCAGTAGTACCCAGTACGCCGATCAGCCCCAGCATTTT. Drawing the rest from reference TRBV19 and TRBJ1-5, the complete variable domain is DGGITQSPKYLFRKEGQNVTLSCEQNLNHDAMYWYRQDPGQGLRLIYYSQIVNDFQKGDIAEGYSVSREKKESFPLTVTSAQKNPTAFYLCASSTQYADQPQHFGDGTRLSIL.

This clone was seen only a few times. CDR3 sequence (DNA): TGCGCCAGCAGCTTGGGGACAGGCCCTAACTATGGCTACACCTTC. It specifies CASSLGTGPNYGYTF. The gene calls are TRBV5-1 and TRBJ1-2, with TRBD1 identical over 7 bases. Germline assignment: CDR1 SGHRS and CDR2 YFSETQ. The CDR3 extends over 15 amino acids. The V and J ends lost 0 bases and 0 bases, in that order; junction bases with no gene match: 2.

In its sample, this clone was seen a few times. The V gene is TRBV4-1, the J gene TRBJ2-7; D unresolved. The CDR3 is made up of 15 amino acids. Trimming removed 0 bases at V and 0 bases at J, with 9 bases between. Germline loops: CDR1 MGHRA, CDR2 YSYEKL. Here the CDR3 DNA reads TGCGCCAGCAGCCAAGACGAGGTAAGCTCCTACGAGCAGTACTTC. Protein sequence: CASSQDEVSSYEQYF.

V and J are TRBV10-1 and TRBJ1-1; possible D gene TRBD1, 6 bases. The ends were cut back, 2 bases at V and 6 bases at J, with 25 bases in the middle. The V gene's germline CDR1 is WNHNN and CDR2 SYGVQD (reference sequence). This CDR3 region has 18 residues. The CDR3 nucleotides read TGCGCCAGCAGTGAGGGAGAACAGGGATCGAACGTCTCGTCTGAAGCTTTCTTT. Its protein product is CASSEGEQGSNVSSEAFF.

The genes are TRBV7-2 and TRBJ1-2; D is uncertain. The ends were cut back, 2 bases at V and 5 bases at J, with 12 bases in the middle. This CDR3 region has 14 residues. Germline assignment: CDR1 SGHTA and CDR2 FQGNSA. This chain's CDR3 is CASSLPVNVYGYTF. Written as DNA, the CDR3 is TGTGCCAGCAGCTTACCAGTAAATGTTTATGGCTACACCTTC.

V gene TRBV5-8 combines with J gene TRBJ1-2, with a weak D call TRBD1 (5 bases). The CDR3 is 15 amino acids. V was shortened by 4 bases and J by 0 bases, with 13 bases between the two germline ends. CDR1 SGHTS and CDR2 YDEGEE come from the germline V gene. For the CDR3, the DNA is TGTGCCAGCAGCCGCAGACAGAACGCTAACTATGGCTACACCTTC. It specifies CASSRRQNANYGYTF.

This chain links TRBV13 with TRBJ2-3, with 8 bases lining up with TRBD1. The length of the CDR3 is 14 residues. Germline V gives CDR1 PRHDT, CDR2 FYEKMQ (reference sequence). The trim removed 5 bases at V and 3 bases at J, leaving 4 bases unmatched. The CDR3 DNA is TGTGCCAGCAGCCTAAGACAGGGGACAGATACGCAGTATTTT. Translated, it gives CASSLRQGTDTQYF.

The chain uses TRBV6-5 and TRBJ1-1; D remains ambiguous. Trimming removed 2 bases at V and 7 bases at J, with 5 bases between. CDR3 length: 11 amino acids. Germline V gene data show CDR1 as MNHEY and CDR2 as SVGAGI. CDR3 sequence reads: CASSYGSEAFF. The CDR3 coding sequence is TGTGCCAGCAGTTACGGCAGTGAAGCTTTCTTT.

The V gene is TRBV6-4, the J gene TRBJ1-1; D is unclear. Germline V gene sequence: CDR1 MRHNA, CDR2 SNTAGT. The CDR3 totals 14 residues. Trimming left V 6 bases short and J 2 bases short, with 13 bases between. The CDR3 is CASSQDGLNTEAFF. The CDR3 coding sequence is TGTGCCAGCAGCCAAGACGGACTCAACACTGAAGCTTTCTTT.

In this sample, this clone turned up a few times. V usage is TRBV5-4 and J usage is TRBJ2-1; no clear D gene. Looked up from germline, CDR1 is SGHNT and CDR2 is YYREEE (reference sequence). Trimming removed 0 bases from V and 9 bases from J, with 7 bases in between. This CDR3 has 12 amino acids. CDR3 in DNA: TGTGCCAGCAGCTTGGTCGCGCCTGAGCAGTTCTTC. Translation gives CASSLVAPEQFF.

The V call is TRBV19, the J call TRBJ2-5; D call uncertain. Germline V CDR1 and CDR2: LNHDA, SQIVND (reference sequence). CDR3 length equals 12 residues. The V and J ends lost 6 bases and 2 bases respectively, with 7 bases between them. CDR3 in DNA: TGTGCCAGTAGCTTGACTCAAGAGACCCAGTACTTC. Protein sequence: CASSLTQETQYF.

V usage is TRBV29-1 and J usage is TRBJ2-1; 7 bases match TRBD2. The J segment lost 6 bases and the V segment lost 4 bases, leaving 9 bases of the junction unmatched. Germline V gives CDR1 SQVTM, CDR2 ANQGSEA. This CDR3 has 14 residues. CDR3 sequence reads: CSVGGGRKSNEQFF. The CDR3 DNA reads as TGCAGCGTTGGTGGCGGGAGAAAGAGCAATGAGCAGTTCTTC.

The rearrangement links TRBV6-5 to TRBJ1-5, with TRBD1 as a possible D gene (6 bases). Trimming left V 8 bases short and J 3 bases short, with 14 bases between. Germline V gives CDR1 MNHEY, CDR2 SVGAGI. The CDR3 consists of 14 residues. CDR3 in DNA: TGTGCCAGCCACACAGGGAATAACAATCAGCCCCAGCATTTT. Translation gives CASHTGNNNQPQHF.

This clone was observed a handful of times. V gene TRBV28 combines with J gene TRBJ1-1, with a possible D match to TRBD1 (5 bases). The germline V gene encodes CDR1 MDHEN and CDR2 SYDVKM. V was shortened by 8 bases and J by 0 bases, with 10 bases between the two germline ends. The CDR3 extends over 13 amino acids. CDR3 sequence (DNA): TGTGCCAGCTCTGACAGCTTGAACACTGAAGCTTTCTTT. It encodes CASSDSLNTEAFF.

CDR3 protein: CASSAIGGRAPRGYTF. CDR3 bases: TGCGCCAGCAGCGCAATCGGGGGTAGGGCTCCAAGGGGCTACACCTTC. This chain joins TRBV4-3 and TRBJ1-2, with D perhaps matching TRBD1 (5 bases). The ends were cut back, 5 bases at V and 8 bases at J, with 24 bases in the middle. The germline V gene has CDR1 LGHNA and CDR2 YSLEER. This CDR3 has 16 residues.

This clone was seen a handful of times. The chain is built from TRBV7-9 and TRBJ2-5; 7 nucleotides match TRBD1. The DNA end is more similar to TRBJ2-7, so the J call may be wrong. The CDR3 extends over 16 amino acids. The V gene's germline CDR1 is SEHNR and CDR2 FQNEAQ (reference sequence). CDR3 protein: CASSLEGGRTPYEQYF. CDR3 DNA: TGTGCCAGCAGCTTAGAAGGGGGCAGGACCCCCTACGAGCAGTACTTC.

This clone occurred a few times. The V call is TRBV19, the J call TRBJ1-5; TRBD1 matches at 7 bases. V lost 1 base to trimming and J lost 6 bases; unmatched junction nucleotides: 6. This CDR3 is built from 15 residues. Germline lookup yields CDR1 LNHDA and CDR2 SQIVND (reference sequence). The CDR3: CASSIGLTGFQPQHF. In DNA, the CDR3 is TGTGCCAGTAGTATAGGCTTGACAGGGTTTCAGCCCCAGCATTTT.

CDR3 amino acids: CSVVSGQGPLRTQYF. The CDR3 coding sequence is TGCAGCGTTGTCTCGGGACAGGGGCCCCTTAGGACCCAGTACTTC. The genes are TRBV29-1 and TRBJ2-5; 10 nucleotides align to TRBD1. The trim removed 4 bases at V and 7 bases at J, leaving 12 bases unmatched. CDR3 length equals 15 residues. Germline V gene sequence: CDR1 SQVTM, CDR2 ANQGSEA. The variable domain in full, completed from reference TRBV29-1 and TRBJ2-5, reads SAVISQKPSRDICQRGTSLTIQCQVDSQVTMMFWYRQQPGQSLTLIATANQGSEATYESGFVIDKFPISRPNLTFSTLTVSNMSPEDSSIYLCSVVSGQGPLRTQYFGPGTRLLVL.

This CDR3 reads CAGGLGTEAFF. DNA for the CDR3: TGTGCCGGGGGCTTGGGAACTGAAGCTTTCTTT. This chain joins TRBV19 and TRBJ1-1; TRBD1 is a possible D gene (6 bases). V shed 11 bases and J shed 5 bases, with 12 bases lying between them. The V gene's germline CDR1 is LNHDA and CDR2 SQIVND (reference sequence). This CDR3 has 11 residues.

V is TRBV7-2 and J is TRBJ2-5; D gene unclear. TRBJ2-7 explains the end of the DNA better; the J call may be wrong. Germline V gene data show CDR1 as SGHTA and CDR2 as FQGNSA. This CDR3 comprises 11 residues. CDR3 DNA: TGTGCCAGCAGCCTCTCCTACGAGCAGTACTTC. This gives the protein CASSLSYEQYF.

The rearrangement joins TRBV2 to TRBJ1-1; unclear D gene. This CDR3 spans 15 amino acids. Deletions cut 5 bases from V and 1 base from J, with 14 bases between. CDR1 and CDR2 (germline): SNHLY, FYNNEI. In nucleotides, the CDR3 is TGTGCCAGCAGTTATATGTCGGGATCGAACACTGAAGCTTTCTTT. The encoded protein is CASSYMSGSNTEAFF.